The rows below give T cell receptor beta chains drawn from one sample of a study of shared T cell receptors in the human thymus. TCRdb's table, derived via immunoSEQ multiplex PCR, lists solely in-frame clones and lacks some. Of more than 550,000 clones listed, approximately 87% are singletons. In addition, the sample was reused for a study of human thymus T cells.

The sequenced sample was thymocytes. These TCRs come from a boy in the first two years of life with a congenital heart defect. The CDR3 runs from the conserved cysteine through the conserved F or W. A D gene is named only where the DNA matches it firmly. Clone sizes are given selectively: once, few, many, or a class where the clone is expanded.

v_call	d_call	j_call	clone_size	cdr3_aa	cdr3_nt
TRBV7-8	TRBD1	TRBJ1-2	.	CASSPSGQGAVGYTF	TGTGCCAGCAGCCCTTCGGGACAGGGGGCTGTAGGCTACACCTTC
TRBV27	TRBD1	TRBJ1-2	.	CASSSTGYGYTF	TGTGCCAGCAGTTCGACAGGGTATGGCTACACCTTC
TRBV19	TRBD1	TRBJ1-5	.	CASSNRGGQVQHF	TGTGCCAGTAGTAACAGGGGGGGGCAGGTCCAGCATTTT
TRBV19	.	TRBJ2-7	.	CASSPSRRDYEQYF	TGTGCCAGTAGTCCCAGCCGGCGGGACTACGAGCAGTACTTC
TRBV20-1	.	TRBJ2-1	few	CSVVQSYEQFF	TGCAGTGTAGTACAGAGCTATGAGCAGTTCTTC
TRBV4-2	TRBD2	TRBJ2-7	.	CASSQVPSGGAGEQYF	TGTGCCAGCAGCCAAGTACCCAGCGGGGGGGCCGGGGAGCAGTACTTC
TRBV14	.	TRBJ1-2	.	CASSGRAYGYTF	TGTGCCAGCAGCGGGCGGGCCTATGGCTACACCTTC
TRBV2	TRBD1	TRBJ1-1	once	CASKGQGQTEAFF	TGTGCCAGTAAGGGACAGGGTCAAACTGAAGCTTTCTTT
TRBV2	.	TRBJ2-3	.	CASRGSSTDTQYF	TGTGCCAGCCGGGGATCTAGCACAGATACGCAGTATTTT
TRBV28	TRBD1	TRBJ1-5	.	CASSRPGTGGKPQHF	TGTGCCAGCAGTCGACCCGGGACAGGGGGCAAGCCCCAGCATTTT
TRBV27	TRBD1	TRBJ2-1	.	CASRRGQGRYNEQFF	TGTGCCAGCAGAAGGGGACAGGGGAGGTACAATGAGCAGTTCTTC
TRBV5-6	TRBD2	TRBJ2-1	.	CASSARLAGGRGEQFF	TGTGCCAGCAGCGCCAGACTAGCGGGGGGGCGAGGTGAGCAGTTCTTC
TRBV30	.	TRBJ1-2	.	CAWSNKQGLRYGYTF	TGTGCCTGGAGTAACAAACAGGGTCTACGCTATGGCTACACCTTC
TRBV6-5	.	TRBJ2-2	.	CASSRRDSNTGELFF	TGTGCCAGCAGCCGCCGGGACTCCAACACCGGGGAGCTGTTTTTT
TRBV5-1	.	TRBJ1-2	.	CASSLVGQGTDGYTF	TGCGCCAGCAGCTTGGTAGGGCAGGGCACCGATGGCTACACCTTC
TRBV11-2	TRBD1	TRBJ1-6	.	CASSKTPGQRGSPLHF	TGTGCCAGCAGCAAAACTCCGGGACAGAGGGGTTCACCCCTCCACTTT
TRBV7-9	.	TRBJ1-2	.	CASSLGANLHRGYTF	TGTGCCAGCAGCTTAGGGGCAAACCTCCATCGGGGCTACACCTTC